This T cell receptor beta chain was recorded in a study of human T cells and chemical hapten exposure. Study-wide results and limits: Expanded TCR sets contained significantly more large CDR3 similarity clusters than controls. Expanded TCR counts at PT1 went up together with patch test score, a positive correlation.

The CDR3 is 13 residues long. V lost 0 bases, J lost 4 bases, and 6 bases lay in between. Germline V CDR1 and CDR2: SNHLY, FYNNEI. This clonotype has more than one count but fewer than ten. Its specificity is not known. It was the library that attached unique molecular identifiers to individual cDNA molecules. MiXCR was run by TCRdb on the RACE reads, yielding one entry per CDR3 protein. Of more than 300,000 distinct CDR3 sequences in the sample, approximately 5.1% are singletons; the top ten hold 2.5% to 3%. Time point noted: pre-sensitization, week 0. As for treatment: therapeutic diphenylcyclopropenone sensitization with weekly scalp DPC.

The sample consisted of whole blood, taken in connection with sensitization to the hapten diphenylcyclopropenone (DPC). This TCR was sampled from a woman between 45 and 65 years old with alopecia areata. Some clones in this sample may be carry-over from other donors' samples. V usage is TRBV2 and J usage is TRBJ1-1, with D unresolved. CDR3 in amino acids: CASSEARGTEAFF. The CDR3 DNA reads TGTGCCAGCAGTGAAGCGCGGGGCACTGAAGCTTTCTTT.